This entry concerns a single T cell receptor (beta chain). Generated by immunoSEQ multiplex PCR, the TCRdb table keeps only in-frame clones and is missing some. This table has about 130,000 clones, roughly 77% appearing once. Seattle patients were enrolled during active infection and followed longitudinally. Germline lookup yields CDR1 SGHNT and CDR2 YYREEE (reference sequence). The CDR3 is made up of 13 amino acids. V lost 4 bases, J lost 12 bases, and 14 bases lay in between. This sample is part of a study of blood T cell repertoires in COVID-19. For the study at large: Nucleic acid was either cDNA or gDNA, and it came from T cells, B-cell-depleted T cells, or PBMCs.

The chain links TRBV5-4 to TRBJ1-6; maybe TRBD1 (6 bases). Sequencing input: peripheral blood. This receptor was obtained from a woman in her seventies with COVID-19, enrolled during active disease. The CDR3, as DNA: TGTGCCAGCAGCAACCAGGACAGTAGACCCCTCCACTTT. Translated: CASSNQDSRPLHF.